This TCR beta chain was captured by sequencing in a study of immune evolution from preneoplasia to lung adenocarcinoma. About the research overall: HLA loss of heterozygosity: about 7% AIS, about 15% MIA, roughly 30% ADC, none AAH. Study observations and caveats: Top clone share appeared to fall from AAH through AIS, MIA, adenocarcinoma.

Comment on this clone: The antigen remains unidentified.

Germline V gene lookup returns CDR1 MDHEN and CDR2 SYDVKM. Deletions cut 1 base from V and 5 bases from J, with 15 bases between. The CDR3 has 15 residues. The method was immunoSEQ multiplex PCR; TCRdb's version includes in-frame clones alone and lacks a portion of them. The table shows tens of thousands of clones, with under 80% occurring only once. The chain uses TRBV28 and TRBJ2-7; D remains ambiguous. This sequence originates from a person between 55 and 70 years old with lung adenocarcinoma. Sequencing was performed on FFPE invasive lung adenocarcinoma tissue. The CDR3 sequence is CASSLYGPVADEQYF. CDR3 nucleotide sequence: TGTGCCAGCAGTTTATATGGGCCAGTCGCGGACGAGCAGTACTTC.